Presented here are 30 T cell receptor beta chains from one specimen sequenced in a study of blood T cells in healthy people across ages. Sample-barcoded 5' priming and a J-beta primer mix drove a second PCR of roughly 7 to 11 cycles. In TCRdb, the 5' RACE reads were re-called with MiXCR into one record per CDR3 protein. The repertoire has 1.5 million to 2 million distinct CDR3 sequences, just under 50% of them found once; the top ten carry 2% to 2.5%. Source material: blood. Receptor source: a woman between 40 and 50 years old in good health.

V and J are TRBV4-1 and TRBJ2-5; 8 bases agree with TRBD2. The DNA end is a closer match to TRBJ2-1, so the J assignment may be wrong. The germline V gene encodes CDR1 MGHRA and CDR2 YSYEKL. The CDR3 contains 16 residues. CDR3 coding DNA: TGCGCCAGCAGCCGCCTTTTGGGGACTAGACAAGAGACCCAGTTCTTC. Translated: CASSRLLGTRQETQFF.

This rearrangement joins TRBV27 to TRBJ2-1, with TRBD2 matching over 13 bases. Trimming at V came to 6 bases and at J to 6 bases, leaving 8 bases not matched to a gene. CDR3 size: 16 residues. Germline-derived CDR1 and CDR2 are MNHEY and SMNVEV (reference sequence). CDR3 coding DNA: TGTGCCAGCAGCCCCCGACTAGCGGGGGGTCCCAATGAGCAGTTCTTC. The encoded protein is CASSPRLAGGPNEQFF.

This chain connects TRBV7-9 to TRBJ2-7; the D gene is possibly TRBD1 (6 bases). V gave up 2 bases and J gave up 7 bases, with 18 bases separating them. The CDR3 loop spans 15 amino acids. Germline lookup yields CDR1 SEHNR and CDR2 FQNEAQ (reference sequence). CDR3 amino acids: CASSLRDTTSREQYF. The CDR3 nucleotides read TGTGCCAGCAGCTTAAGGGACACCACCAGCCGGGAGCAGTACTTC.

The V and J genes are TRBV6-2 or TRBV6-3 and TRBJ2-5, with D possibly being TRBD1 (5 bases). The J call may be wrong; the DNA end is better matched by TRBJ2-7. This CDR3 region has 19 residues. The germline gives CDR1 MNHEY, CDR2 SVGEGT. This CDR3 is CASSYSMASYGRVGYEQYF. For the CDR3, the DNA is TGTGCCAGCAGTTACTCGATGGCGTCTTACGGCAGGGTTGGCTACGAGCAGTACTTC.

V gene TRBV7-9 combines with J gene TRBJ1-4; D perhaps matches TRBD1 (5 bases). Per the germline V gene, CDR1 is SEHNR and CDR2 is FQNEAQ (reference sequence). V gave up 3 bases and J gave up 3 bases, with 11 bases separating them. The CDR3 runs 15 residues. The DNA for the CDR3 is TGTGCCAGCAGCTTTCGAGAGGGGTCTAATGAAAAACTGTTTTTT. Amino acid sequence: CASSFREGSNEKLFF.

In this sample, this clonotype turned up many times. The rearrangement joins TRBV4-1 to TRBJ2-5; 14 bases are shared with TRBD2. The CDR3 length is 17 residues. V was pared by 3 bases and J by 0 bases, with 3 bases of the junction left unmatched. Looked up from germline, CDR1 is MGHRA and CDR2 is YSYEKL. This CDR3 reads CASSHGTSGGHQETQYF. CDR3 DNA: TGCGCCAGCAGCCACGGGACTAGCGGGGGCCACCAAGAGACCCAGTACTTC.

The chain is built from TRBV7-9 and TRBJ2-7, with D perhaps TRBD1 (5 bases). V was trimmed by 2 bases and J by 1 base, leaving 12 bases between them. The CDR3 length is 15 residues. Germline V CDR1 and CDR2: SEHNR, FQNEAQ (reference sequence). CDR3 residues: CASSLIRTQSYEQYF. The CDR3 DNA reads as TGTGCCAGCAGCTTAATCCGGACACAATCCTACGAGCAGTACTTC.

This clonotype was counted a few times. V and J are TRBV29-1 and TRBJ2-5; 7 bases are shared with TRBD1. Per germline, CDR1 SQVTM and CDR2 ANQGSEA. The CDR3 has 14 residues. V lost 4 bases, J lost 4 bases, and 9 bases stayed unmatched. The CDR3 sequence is CSVADRPAGETQYF. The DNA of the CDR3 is TGCAGCGTTGCGGACAGGCCGGCGGGAGAGACCCAGTACTTC.

Here the CDR3 DNA reads TGCGCCAGCAGCCAAGATCTCGGGACAGAGGAGGATGAGCAGTTCTTC. It translates to CASSQDLGTEEDEQFF. The chain employs TRBV4-3 and TRBJ2-1, with 7 bases matching TRBD1. The trim removed 0 bases at V and 8 bases at J, leaving 10 bases unmatched. The CDR3 loop spans 16 amino acids. Germline CDR1 is LGHNA and CDR2 is YSLEER.

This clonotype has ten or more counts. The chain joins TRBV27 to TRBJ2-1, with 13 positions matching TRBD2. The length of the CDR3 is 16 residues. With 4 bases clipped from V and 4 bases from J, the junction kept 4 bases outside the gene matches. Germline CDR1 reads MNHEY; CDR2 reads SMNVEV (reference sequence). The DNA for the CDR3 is TGTGCCAGCAGTTGGGGACTAGCGGGGCAGTACAATGAGCAGTTCTTC. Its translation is CASSWGLAGQYNEQFF.

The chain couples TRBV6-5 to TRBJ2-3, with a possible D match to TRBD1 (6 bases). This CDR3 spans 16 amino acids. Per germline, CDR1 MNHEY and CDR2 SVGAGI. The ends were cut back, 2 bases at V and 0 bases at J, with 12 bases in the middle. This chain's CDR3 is CASSYGQRKSTDTQYF. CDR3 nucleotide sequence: TGTGCCAGCAGTTACGGACAGCGCAAGAGCACAGATACGCAGTATTTT.

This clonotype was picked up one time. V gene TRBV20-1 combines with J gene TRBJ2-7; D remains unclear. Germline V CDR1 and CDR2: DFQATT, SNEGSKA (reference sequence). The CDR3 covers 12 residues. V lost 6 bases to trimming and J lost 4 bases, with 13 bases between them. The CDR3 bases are TGCAGTGCCTTCCCCAACCCATACGAGCAGTACTTC. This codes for CSAFPNPYEQYF.

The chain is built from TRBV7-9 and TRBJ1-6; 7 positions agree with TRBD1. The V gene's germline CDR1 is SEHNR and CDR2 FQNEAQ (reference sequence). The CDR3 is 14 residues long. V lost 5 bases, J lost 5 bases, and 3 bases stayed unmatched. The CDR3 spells CASSTGQNNSPLHF. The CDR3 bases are TGTGCCAGCAGCACGGGACAGAATAATTCACCCCTCCACTTT.

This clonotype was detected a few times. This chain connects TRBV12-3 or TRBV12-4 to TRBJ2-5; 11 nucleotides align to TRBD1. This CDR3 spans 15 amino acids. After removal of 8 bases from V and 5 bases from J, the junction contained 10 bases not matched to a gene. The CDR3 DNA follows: TGTGCCAGCGGCCCTGGACAGGGGGCAGGGGAGACCCAGTACTTC. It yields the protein CASGPGQGAGETQYF.

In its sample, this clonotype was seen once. CDR3 in amino acids: CASQDPVGKLFF. The CDR3 nucleotides read TGTGCCAGCCAAGACCCGGTTGGGAAACTGTTTTTT. The chain links TRBV27 to TRBJ1-4; no reliable D call. This CDR3 region has 12 residues. Looked up from germline, CDR1 is MNHEY and CDR2 is SMNVEV (reference sequence). Trimming cost V 8 bases and J 11 bases, with 15 bases left between them.

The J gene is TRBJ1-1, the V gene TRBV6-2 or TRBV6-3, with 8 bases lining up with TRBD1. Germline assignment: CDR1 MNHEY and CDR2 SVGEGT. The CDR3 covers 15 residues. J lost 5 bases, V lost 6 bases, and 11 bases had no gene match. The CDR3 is CASSPDREVGTEAFF. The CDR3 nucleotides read TGTGCCAGCAGCCCGGACAGGGAGGTTGGGACTGAAGCTTTCTTT.

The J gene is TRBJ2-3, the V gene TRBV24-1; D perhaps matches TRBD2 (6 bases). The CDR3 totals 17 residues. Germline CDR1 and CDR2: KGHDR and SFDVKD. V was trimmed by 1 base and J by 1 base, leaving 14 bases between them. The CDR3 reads CATSDFYRGIGTDTQYF. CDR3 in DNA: TGTGCCACCAGTGATTTCTATCGGGGGATCGGCACAGATACGCAGTATTTT.

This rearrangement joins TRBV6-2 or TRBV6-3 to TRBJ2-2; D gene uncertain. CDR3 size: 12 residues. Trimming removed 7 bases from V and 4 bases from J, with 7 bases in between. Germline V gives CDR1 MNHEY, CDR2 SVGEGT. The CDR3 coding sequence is TGTGCCAGCAACTGGCCCACCGGGGAGCTGTTTTTT. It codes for CASNWPTGELFF.

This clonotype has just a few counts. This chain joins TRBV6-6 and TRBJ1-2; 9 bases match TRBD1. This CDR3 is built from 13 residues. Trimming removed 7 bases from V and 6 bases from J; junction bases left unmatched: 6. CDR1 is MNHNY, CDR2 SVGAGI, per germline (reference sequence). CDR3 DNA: TGTGCCAGCACCTCCGGGACAGGGAATGGCTACACCTTC. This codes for CASTSGTGNGYTF.

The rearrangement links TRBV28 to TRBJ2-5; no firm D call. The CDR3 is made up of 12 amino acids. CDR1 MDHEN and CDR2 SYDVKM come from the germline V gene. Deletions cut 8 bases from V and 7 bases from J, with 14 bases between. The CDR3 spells CASGRARGTQYF. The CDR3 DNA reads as TGTGCCAGCGGTCGGGCGAGAGGGACCCAGTACTTC.

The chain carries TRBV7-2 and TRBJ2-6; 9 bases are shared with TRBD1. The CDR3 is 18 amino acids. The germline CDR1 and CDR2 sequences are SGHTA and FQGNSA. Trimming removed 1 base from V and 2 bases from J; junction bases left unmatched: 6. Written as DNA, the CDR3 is TGTGCCAGCAGCTTAGTGTCGACAGGGGGAACTGGGGCCAACGTCCTGACTTTC. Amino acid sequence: CASSLVSTGGTGANVLTF.

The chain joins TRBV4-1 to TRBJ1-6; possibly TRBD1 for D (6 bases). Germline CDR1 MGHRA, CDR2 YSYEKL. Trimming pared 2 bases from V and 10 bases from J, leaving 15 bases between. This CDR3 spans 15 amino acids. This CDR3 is CASSQPRTGSSPLHF. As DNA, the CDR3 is TGCGCCAGCAGCCAACCTCGAACAGGGTCCTCACCCCTCCACTTT.

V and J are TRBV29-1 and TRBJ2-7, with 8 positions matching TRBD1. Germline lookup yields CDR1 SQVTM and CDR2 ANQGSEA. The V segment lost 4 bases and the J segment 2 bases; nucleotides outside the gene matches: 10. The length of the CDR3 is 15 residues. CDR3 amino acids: CSVARPGGTAYEQYF. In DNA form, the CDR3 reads TGCAGCGTTGCCCGTCCAGGGGGCACGGCCTACGAGCAGTACTTC.

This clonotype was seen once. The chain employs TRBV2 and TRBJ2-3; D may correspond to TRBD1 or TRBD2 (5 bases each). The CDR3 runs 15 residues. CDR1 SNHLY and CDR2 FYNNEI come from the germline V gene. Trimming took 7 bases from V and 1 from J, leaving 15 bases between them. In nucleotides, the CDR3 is TGTGCCAGCATACGTGGACGGGGACGCACAGATACGCAGTATTTT. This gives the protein CASIRGRGRTDTQYF.

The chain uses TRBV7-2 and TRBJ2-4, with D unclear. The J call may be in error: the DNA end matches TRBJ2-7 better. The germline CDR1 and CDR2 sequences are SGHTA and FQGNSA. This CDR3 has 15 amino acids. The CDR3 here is CASSLEYWGNYEQYF. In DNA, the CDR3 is TGTGCCAGCAGCTTAGAATATTGGGGAAACTACGAGCAGTACTTC.

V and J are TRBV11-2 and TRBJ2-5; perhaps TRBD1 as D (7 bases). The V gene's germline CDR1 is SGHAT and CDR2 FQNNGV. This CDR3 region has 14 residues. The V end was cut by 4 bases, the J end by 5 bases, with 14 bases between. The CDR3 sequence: CASSSSAGGETQYF. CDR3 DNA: TGTGCCAGCAGCTCTTCCGCAGGGGGGGAGACCCAGTACTTC.

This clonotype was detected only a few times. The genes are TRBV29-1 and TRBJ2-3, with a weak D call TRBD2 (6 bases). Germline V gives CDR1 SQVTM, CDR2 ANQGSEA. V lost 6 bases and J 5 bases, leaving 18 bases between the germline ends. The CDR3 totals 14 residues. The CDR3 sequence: CSVAGIPFGDTQYF. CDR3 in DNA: TGCAGCGTCGCGGGGATCCCCTTCGGAGATACGCAGTATTTT.

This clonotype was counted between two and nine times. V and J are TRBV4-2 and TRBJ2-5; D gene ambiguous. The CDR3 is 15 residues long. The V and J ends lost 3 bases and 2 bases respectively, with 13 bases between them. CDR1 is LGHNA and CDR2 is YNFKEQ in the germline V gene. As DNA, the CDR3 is TGTGCCAGCAGCCAGACCGTCCAGGAGCAAGAGACCCAGTACTTC. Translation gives CASSQTVQEQETQYF.

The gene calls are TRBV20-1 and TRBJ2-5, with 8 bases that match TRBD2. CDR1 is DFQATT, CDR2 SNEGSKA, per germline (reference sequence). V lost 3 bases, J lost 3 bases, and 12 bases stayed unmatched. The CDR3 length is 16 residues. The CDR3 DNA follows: TGCAGTGCTAGTGTAAGCGGGAGCTTCGGGAAAGAGACCCAGTACTTC. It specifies CSASVSGSFGKETQYF.

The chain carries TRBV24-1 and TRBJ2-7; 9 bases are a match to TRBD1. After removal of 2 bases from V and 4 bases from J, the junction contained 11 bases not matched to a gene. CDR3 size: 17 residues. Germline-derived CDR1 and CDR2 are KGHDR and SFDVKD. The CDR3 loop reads CATSDSSPGQGVYEQYF. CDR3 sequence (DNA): TGTGCCACCAGTGATTCTTCACCGGGACAGGGAGTTTACGAGCAGTACTTC.